This TCR beta chain was captured in a study of blood T cell repertoires in COVID-19. The Seattle site enrolled patients during active infection and followed them longitudinally. Libraries were prepared by immunoSEQ multiplex PCR; TCRdb keeps only in-frame clonotypes and omits some of them. The repertoire holds about 200,000 clones, over 80% seen once, with around 8% in the top ten. CDR3 length: 17 amino acids. V was pared by 1 base and J by 3 bases, with 8 bases of the junction left unmatched. The germline gives CDR1 SGHDT, CDR2 YYEEEE. The chain is built from TRBV5-6 and TRBJ2-3, with 10 bases that match TRBD2. Sequenced material: peripheral blood. The TCR sequence derives from a woman in her fifties or sixties with COVID-19, enrolled during active disease. The CDR3 spells CASSLPGTSGTTDTQYF. The CDR3 DNA reads TGTGCCAGCAGCTTGCCGGGAACTAGCGGGACTACAGATACGCAGTATTTT.